These T cell receptor beta chains were read from a single sample in a study of blood T cell repertoires in COVID-19. Here immunoSEQ multiplex PCR was the method, and the copy in TCRdb shows in-frame clones only, minus some. Of about 300,000 clones in the sample, about 89% were seen once. Sequencing was performed on PBMCs or T cells enriched from blood (not recorded which). Every receptor here comes from a woman aged 18-29 years who had recovered from COVID-19. Both conserved end residues are part of each CDR3. The order of the fields is clone size, J gene, V gene, D gene, CDR3 DNA, CDR3 protein. D genes are given only for firm matches. For some rows the clone size is stated as once, few or many, or as a class when expanded; others skip it.

clone_size: few
j_call: TRBJ2-7
v_call: TRBV18
d_call: TRBD1
cdr3_nt: TGTGCCAGCTCCTGGACAGGGGATACCTACGAGCAGTACTTC
cdr3_aa: CASSWTGDTYEQYF

clone_size: NA
j_call: TRBJ2-1
v_call: TRBV7-2
d_call: NA
cdr3_nt: TGTGCCAGCAGCTTCCCGGGTGGAGGGGGCGTTTACAATGAGCAGTTCTTC
cdr3_aa: CASSFPGGGGVYNEQFF

clone_size: NA
j_call: TRBJ2-7
v_call: TRBV9
d_call: TRBD2
cdr3_nt: TGTGCCAGCAGCGCCGGGACTAGTCGAACTTTCTACGAGCAGTACTTC
cdr3_aa: CASSAGTSRTFYEQYF

clone_size: NA
j_call: TRBJ2-2
v_call: TRBV11-2
d_call: TRBD2
cdr3_nt: TGTGCCAGCAGCCTTACTAGCGGGGGGCCCACCGGGGAGCTGTTTTTT
cdr3_aa: CASSLTSGGPTGELFF

clone_size: NA
j_call: TRBJ1-2
v_call: TRBV29-1
d_call: NA
cdr3_nt: TGCAGCGTTGAAGATCGAAGAACGGGTGGGGGCTACACCTTC
cdr3_aa: CSVEDRRTGGGYTF

clone_size: NA
j_call: TRBJ1-1
v_call: TRBV11-2
d_call: TRBD1
cdr3_nt: TGTGCCAGCAGCTTTCAACCTACAGGGGACACTGAAGCTTTCTTT
cdr3_aa: CASSFQPTGDTEAFF

clone_size: NA
j_call: TRBJ1-1
v_call: TRBV7-2
d_call: NA
cdr3_nt: TGTGCCAGCAGCCTCCAGGGTGGTGACACTGAAGCTTTCTTT
cdr3_aa: CASSLQGGDTEAFF

clone_size: NA
j_call: TRBJ1-6
v_call: TRBV7-9
d_call: TRBD1
cdr3_nt: TGTGCCAGCAGCGTTAGAGAGCCGGGACAGGCCAGTTTGTCCCTCCACTTT
cdr3_aa: CASSVREPGQASLSLHF

clone_size: once
j_call: TRBJ2-7
v_call: TRBV5-5
d_call: NA
cdr3_nt: TGTGCCAGCAGCACCTACCAAGCGGAGGTCTACGAGCAGTACTTC
cdr3_aa: CASSTYQAEVYEQYF

clone_size: many
j_call: TRBJ2-1
v_call: TRBV10-1
d_call: TRBD2
cdr3_nt: TGCGCCAGCAGCCTTAGCGGGAGCTCCTACAATGAGCAGTTCTTC
cdr3_aa: CASSLSGSSYNEQFF

clone_size: NA
j_call: TRBJ2-5
v_call: TRBV5-4
d_call: TRBD2
cdr3_nt: TGTGCCAGCAGCTTGTACAGCGGGAGGGCTGGGACCCAGTACTTC
cdr3_aa: CASSLYSGRAGTQYF

clone_size: once
j_call: TRBJ2-3
v_call: TRBV7-2
d_call: TRBD2
cdr3_nt: TGTGCCAGCAGCTTAGCTTCCAGCGGGGGAGGAGATACGCAGTATTTT
cdr3_aa: CASSLASSGGGDTQYF

clone_size: NA
j_call: TRBJ2-2
v_call: TRBV6-1
d_call: TRBD2
cdr3_nt: TGTGCCAGCAGTGAATGGCATCGTGACGGACTAGTACCCGGGGAGCTGTTTTTT
cdr3_aa: CASSEWHRDGLVPGELFF

clone_size: NA
j_call: TRBJ2-1
v_call: TRBV6-2/TRBV6-3
d_call: TRBD2
cdr3_nt: TGTGCCAGCAGTTTCCCAACTAGAGCGGGGGACGTGAGGTACAATGAGCAGTTCTTC
cdr3_aa: CASSFPTRAGDVRYNEQFF

clone_size: NA
j_call: TRBJ1-3
v_call: TRBV3-1/TRBV3-2
d_call: NA
cdr3_nt: TGTGCCAGCAGCCAAGCAGGGAACGGAAACACCATATATTTT
cdr3_aa: CASSQAGNGNTIYF

clone_size: NA
j_call: TRBJ1-1
v_call: TRBV9
d_call: NA
cdr3_nt: TGTGCCAGCAGCGTAGATTTAGGGGACAAGCAAGCTTTCTTT
cdr3_aa: CASSVDLGDKQAFF

clone_size: NA
j_call: TRBJ2-5
v_call: TRBV4-3
d_call: TRBD1
cdr3_nt: TGCGCCAGCAGCCAAGGGAACAGGGGGGATAAATGGACCCAGTACTTC
cdr3_aa: CASSQGNRGDKWTQYF

clone_size: NA
j_call: TRBJ1-5
v_call: TRBV19
d_call: NA
cdr3_nt: TGTGCCAGTAAACACAGGGATGGCAATCAGCCCCAGCATTTT
cdr3_aa: CASKHRDGNQPQHF

clone_size: once
j_call: TRBJ1-1
v_call: TRBV5-1
d_call: TRBD1
cdr3_nt: TGCGCCAGCAGCCCGGGACAGGGCAACACTGAAGCTTTCTTT
cdr3_aa: CASSPGQGNTEAFF

clone_size: NA
j_call: TRBJ2-1
v_call: TRBV4-1
d_call: TRBD2
cdr3_nt: TGCGCCAGCAGGGGCGGGGGATTTAATGAGCAGTTCTTC
cdr3_aa: CASRGGGFNEQFF

clone_size: NA
j_call: TRBJ2-1
v_call: TRBV2
d_call: TRBD2
cdr3_nt: TGTGCCAGCAGTGTCCAAGCGGGGAGCTACAATGAGCAGTTCTTC
cdr3_aa: CASSVQAGSYNEQFF

clone_size: NA
j_call: TRBJ1-2
v_call: TRBV19
d_call: NA
cdr3_nt: TGTGCCAGTGCCGCCGGGACAAGCTATGGCTACACCTTC
cdr3_aa: CASAAGTSYGYTF

clone_size: NA
j_call: TRBJ1-5
v_call: TRBV7-2
d_call: TRBD1
cdr3_nt: TGTGCCAGCAGCCCCACAGGGGACGGTCAGCCCCAGCATTTT
cdr3_aa: CASSPTGDGQPQHF

clone_size: NA
j_call: TRBJ1-5
v_call: TRBV28
d_call: TRBD1
cdr3_nt: TGTGCCAGCAGTAAACAGGGGTATCAGCCCCAGCATTTT
cdr3_aa: CASSKQGYQPQHF

clone_size: few
j_call: TRBJ1-1
v_call: TRBV3-1/TRBV3-2
d_call: NA
cdr3_nt: TGTGCCAGCAGCCAAACGGTCGTCATGAACACTGAAGCTTTCTTT
cdr3_aa: CASSQTVVMNTEAFF

clone_size: NA
j_call: TRBJ2-2
v_call: TRBV9
d_call: NA
cdr3_nt: TGTGCCAGCAGCGTAGCAGGGCAGGTATCCGGGGAGCTGTTTTTT
cdr3_aa: CASSVAGQVSGELFF

clone_size: NA
j_call: TRBJ2-1
v_call: TRBV24-1
d_call: TRBD1
cdr3_nt: TGTGCCACCAGTGGGGACAGCTACAATGAGCAGTTCTTC
cdr3_aa: CATSGDSYNEQFF

clone_size: NA
j_call: TRBJ2-6
v_call: TRBV28
d_call: NA
cdr3_nt: TGTGCCAGCAGTCCCGGAGGGGGCTTAACTGGGGCCAACGTCCTGACTTTC
cdr3_aa: CASSPGGGLTGANVLTF

clone_size: NA
j_call: TRBJ2-1
v_call: TRBV7-2
d_call: TRBD2
cdr3_nt: TGTGCCAGCAGCTCACAGGGACTAGCGGGGGAGGGGTTCTTC
cdr3_aa: CASSSQGLAGEGFF

clone_size: NA
j_call: TRBJ1-4
v_call: TRBV19
d_call: NA
cdr3_nt: TGTGCCAGTAGTGCGTACAGGGCTCTTAATGAAAAACTGTTTTTT
cdr3_aa: CASSAYRALNEKLFF

clone_size: once
j_call: TRBJ1-6
v_call: TRBV2
d_call: TRBD1
cdr3_nt: TGTGCCAGCATTACAGGGGGCGCATCACCCCTCCACTTT
cdr3_aa: CASITGGASPLHF

clone_size: NA
j_call: TRBJ2-6
v_call: TRBV19
d_call: NA
cdr3_nt: TGTGCCAGTAGTTCCACAGGATTTGGGGCCAACGTCCTGACTTTC
cdr3_aa: CASSSTGFGANVLTF

clone_size: NA
j_call: TRBJ1-6
v_call: TRBV28
d_call: TRBD1
cdr3_nt: TGTGCCAGCAGTTTGACAGGGACCTACTCACCCCTCCACTTT
cdr3_aa: CASSLTGTYSPLHF

clone_size: NA
j_call: TRBJ1-3
v_call: TRBV18
d_call: TRBD1
cdr3_nt: TGTGCCAGCTCATTTGACAGGGTGGACACCATATATTTT
cdr3_aa: CASSFDRVDTIYF

clone_size: NA
j_call: TRBJ1-2
v_call: TRBV7-2
d_call: NA
cdr3_nt: TGTGCCAGCAGCTTAGAAGGAGTCTATGGCTACACCTTC
cdr3_aa: CASSLEGVYGYTF

clone_size: once
j_call: TRBJ1-2
v_call: TRBV30
d_call: NA
cdr3_nt: TGTGCCTGGAGCCGGACAGCCTCTAACTATGGCTACACCTTC
cdr3_aa: CAWSRTASNYGYTF

clone_size: NA
j_call: TRBJ2-1
v_call: TRBV6-1
d_call: TRBD2
cdr3_nt: TGTGCCAGCAGTGAACAACCGGGACTAGCGGGAGGGCACTACAATGAGCAGTTCTTC
cdr3_aa: CASSEQPGLAGGHYNEQFF

clone_size: NA
j_call: TRBJ2-1
v_call: TRBV7-2
d_call: NA
cdr3_nt: TGTGCCAGCAGCCCCGAGCGGGTGCGGGGAAGCTCCTACAATGAGCAGTTCTTC
cdr3_aa: CASSPERVRGSSYNEQFF

clone_size: NA
j_call: TRBJ1-4
v_call: TRBV28
d_call: NA
cdr3_nt: TGTGCCAGCAGTCCCCGGCGGCGTGCAACTAATGAAAAACTGTTTTTT
cdr3_aa: CASSPRRRATNEKLFF

clone_size: NA
j_call: TRBJ2-7
v_call: TRBV27
d_call: NA
cdr3_nt: TGTGCCAGCATGGAGGGAGCGGGCCTCGTCTACGAGCAGTACTTC
cdr3_aa: CASMEGAGLVYEQYF

clone_size: NA
j_call: TRBJ2-1
v_call: TRBV11-2
d_call: TRBD2
cdr3_nt: TGTGCCAGCAGCTTAGATGAACGGGGGGGCCGTATTTACAATGAGCAGTTCTTC
cdr3_aa: CASSLDERGGRIYNEQFF

clone_size: NA
j_call: TRBJ1-4
v_call: TRBV28
d_call: TRBD1
cdr3_nt: TGTGCCAGCAACCTATACCGGGACAGGGGCGAGCGGGGTGAAAAACTGTTTTTT
cdr3_aa: CASNLYRDRGERGEKLFF

clone_size: few
j_call: TRBJ2-1
v_call: TRBV18
d_call: NA
cdr3_nt: TGTGCCAGCTCAAACGAAGGCGGGGTCGTGGACAATGAGCAGTTCTTC
cdr3_aa: CASSNEGGVVDNEQFF

clone_size: NA
j_call: TRBJ2-1
v_call: TRBV28
d_call: NA
cdr3_nt: TGTGCCAGCAGTTTCCCCCGGGGACTCTACAATGAGCAGTTCTTC
cdr3_aa: CASSFPRGLYNEQFF

clone_size: NA
j_call: TRBJ2-1
v_call: TRBV6-5
d_call: NA
cdr3_nt: TGTGCCAGCAGCAAGACTGGGAGAGCCTACAATGAGCAGTTCTTC
cdr3_aa: CASSKTGRAYNEQFF

clone_size: NA
j_call: TRBJ2-3
v_call: TRBV5-6
d_call: NA
cdr3_nt: TGTGCCAGCAGCTTGGCCGGCACTAGGGCCGAGCCAGATACGCAGTATTTT
cdr3_aa: CASSLAGTRAEPDTQYF

clone_size: NA
j_call: TRBJ2-1
v_call: TRBV9
d_call: TRBD2
cdr3_nt: TGTGCCAGCAGCGCCCCTACTAGCGGGGGCTACAATGAGCAGTTCTTC
cdr3_aa: CASSAPTSGGYNEQFF

clone_size: once
j_call: TRBJ1-5
v_call: TRBV6-5
d_call: NA
cdr3_nt: TGTGCCACAGCGACCAAAAATCAGCCCCAGCATTTT
cdr3_aa: CATATKNQPQHF

clone_size: NA
j_call: TRBJ1-2
v_call: TRBV5-4
d_call: NA
cdr3_nt: TGTGCCAGCAGCTTGGAGGGGGGGACGATCTATGGCTACACCTTC
cdr3_aa: CASSLEGGTIYGYTF

clone_size: few
j_call: TRBJ2-4
v_call: TRBV2
d_call: NA
cdr3_nt: TGTGCCAGCGCGGGCCTTCTGAAAAACATTCAGTACTTC
cdr3_aa: CASAGLLKNIQYF

clone_size: NA
j_call: TRBJ1-6
v_call: TRBV5-6
d_call: NA
cdr3_nt: TGTGCCAGCAGCGTGGGGGGACTAGGTTCACCCCTCCACTTT
cdr3_aa: CASSVGGLGSPLHF

clone_size: NA
j_call: TRBJ1-2
v_call: TRBV5-6
d_call: TRBD1
cdr3_nt: TGTGCCAGCAGCCGGACAGGCAACTTAGGCGACACCTTC
cdr3_aa: CASSRTGNLGDTF

clone_size: NA
j_call: TRBJ2-5
v_call: TRBV5-6
d_call: TRBD2
cdr3_nt: TGTGCCAGCAGCCGGACTAGCGGGGGACAAGAGACCCAGTACTTC
cdr3_aa: CASSRTSGGQETQYF

clone_size: once
j_call: TRBJ1-2
v_call: TRBV7-9
d_call: NA
cdr3_nt: TGTGCCAGCAGCTTAGGCACAGGGCCTGATGGCTACACCTTC
cdr3_aa: CASSLGTGPDGYTF

clone_size: NA
j_call: TRBJ2-6
v_call: TRBV3-1/TRBV3-2
d_call: NA
cdr3_nt: TGTGCCAGCAGCCCCCAGGGTCTGGGGGCCAACGTCCTGACTTTC
cdr3_aa: CASSPQGLGANVLTF